This T cell receptor beta chain was sequenced during a study of blood T cell repertoires in COVID-19. The V and J ends lost 5 bases and 0 bases respectively, with 11 bases between them. Per the germline V gene, CDR1 is MNHNY and CDR2 is SVGAGI (reference sequence). This CDR3 region has 15 residues. In the source study's methods: Counts of nucleated cells, estimated from reference gene primer amplification, were obtained. This table comes from immunoSEQ multiplex PCR, and its TCRdb copy is limited to in-frame clones, with some not included. V, J and clone size derive from that table, while D and trimming were established from the DNA sequence. The sample lists roughly 250,000 clones, roughly 85% occurring once. This clone was recorded once.

The J gene is TRBJ1-3, the V gene TRBV6-6, with TRBD1 as a possible D gene (5 bases). This TCR came from a woman aged 40 to 50 who had been exposed to COVID-19. The sequencing sample was made of PBMCs or T cells enriched from blood (not recorded which). CDR3 coding DNA: TGTGCCAGCAGTGGATCGACAGTCTCTGGAAACACCATATATTTT. Amino acids: CASSGSTVSGNTIYF.